This T cell receptor (beta chain) came from a study of T cells in Graves' hyperthyroidism and ophthalmopathy. Study-wide findings and caveats: Ophthalmopathy was identified by the model a median 6.5 months ahead of onset.

The V segment lost 3 bases and the J segment 0 bases; nucleotides outside the gene matches: 8. CDR3 length: 17 residues. Germline V gene lookup returns CDR1 KGHSH and CDR2 LQKENI. This clonotype was observed at least ten times. The target antigen is unknown. RNA transcripts provided the source from which TCR beta CDR3 regions were amplified. The HTBI primer set was used in a first-round RT-PCR of the TCR CDR3. Each CDR3 protein gets one entry after TCRdb re-called the multiplex PCR reads with MiXCR. Of roughly 720,000 distinct CDR3 sequences in the sample, roughly 17% were seen once. The sequenced sample consisted of blood. This TCR came from a man over 45 with Graves' hyperthyroidism. The chain joins TRBV18 to TRBJ2-7; 10 bases match TRBD2. This CDR3 is CASSPYSGRPSSYEQYF. The CDR3 DNA reads TGTGCCAGCTCACCCTATAGCGGGAGGCCAAGCTCCTACGAGCAGTACTTC.